This is a list of T cell receptor beta chains from one sample in a study of T cell changes during pregnancy in multiple sclerosis. TCRdb's copy holds only in-frame clones and misses some; the assay was immunoSEQ multiplex PCR. The table has over 30,000 clones, over 85% seen once. The specimen was CD8+ T cells from peripheral blood mononuclear cells, collected in the third trimester of pregnancy. The receptors here all came from a female donor with multiple sclerosis, enrolled in a pregnancy study. CDR3s include the opening cysteine and the closing phenylalanine or tryptophan. D genes are given only for firm matches. The size of a clone is reported for some rows only, either as once, few or many, or as a class for expanded clones.

cdr3_aa,cdr3_nt,d_call,j_call,v_call,clone_size
CASSPFSNEKLFF,TGCGCCAGCAGCCCTTTTTCTAATGAAAAACTGTTTTTT,.,TRBJ1-4,TRBV4-1,.
CASSLEGRIPEQYF,TGTGCCAGCAGCTTAGAGGGCCGGATTCCCGAGCAGTACTTC,.,TRBJ2-7,TRBV11-2,once
CATSRNLHQTGLNTEAFF,TGTGCCACCAGCAGAAACCTCCACCAGACAGGGTTGAACACTGAAGCTTTCTTT,TRBD1,TRBJ1-1,TRBV15,.
CASSVDGGGGSQYF,TGTGCCAGCAGCGTAGACGGCGGGGGGGGTTCTCAGTATTTT,TRBD2,TRBJ2-3,TRBV9,.
CASSFRDRRPNTEAFF,TGTGCCAGCAGCTTCCGGGACAGAAGGCCGAACACTGAAGCTTTCTTT,TRBD1,TRBJ1-1,TRBV5-8,.
CASSYLTSSETQYF,TGTGCCAGCAGTTACTTGACTAGCTCGGAGACCCAGTACTTC,TRBD2,TRBJ2-5,TRBV6-9,.
CARTGGSTDTQYF,TGTGCCAGAACAGGGGGTAGCACAGATACGCAGTATTTT,TRBD1,TRBJ2-3,TRBV2,.
CASSASGTPLSGANVLTF,TGTGCCAGCAGCGCATCCGGGACACCACTATCTGGGGCCAACGTCCTGACTTTC,.,TRBJ2-6,TRBV7-9,.
CASSLGSREQYF,TGTGCCAGCAGCTTAGGCTCCAGGGAGCAGTACTTC,.,TRBJ2-7,TRBV7-6,once
CASSVTSGQETQYF,TGTGCCAGCAGCGTCACTAGCGGCCAAGAGACCCAGTACTTC,TRBD2,TRBJ2-5,TRBV6-5,.
CASSIGTGTNSNQPQHF,TGTGCCAGTAGTATCGGGACAGGGACTAATAGCAATCAGCCCCAGCATTTT,TRBD1,TRBJ1-5,TRBV19,.
CASSLRGEGVFF,TGTGCCAGCAGCTTAAGGGGGGAGGGGGTTTTCTTT,.,TRBJ1-1,TRBV11-2,.
CASSQGQGTGYTF,TGTGCCAGCAGCCAAGGTCAGGGTACTGGCTACACCTTC,.,TRBJ1-2,TRBV4-2,.
CASSLSRGQEKFF,TGTGCCAGTAGCTTGTCGAGGGGGCAGGAAAAGTTCTTC,TRBD1,TRBJ2-1,TRBV5-6,.
CASSLSSGYEQYF,TGTGCCAGCAGTTTATCGAGCGGCTACGAGCAGTACTTC,.,TRBJ2-7,TRBV27,.
CASSVRDRLEKLFF,TGTGCCAGCAGCGTTCGGGACAGGCTTGAAAAACTGTTTTTT,TRBD1,TRBJ1-4,TRBV9,.
CASARTGGNQPQHF,TGTGCCAGCGCCCGCACAGGGGGGAATCAGCCCCAGCATTTT,TRBD1,TRBJ1-5,TRBV27,once
CASSRGGAVTDTQYF,TGTGCCAGCAGCCGCGGGGGAGCAGTAACAGATACGCAGTATTTT,TRBD2,TRBJ2-3,TRBV11-3,.
CAISDEWGVAKNIQYF,TGTGCCATCAGTGATGAGTGGGGGGTAGCCAAAAACATTCAGTACTTC,.,TRBJ2-4,TRBV10-3,.
CASSALGGVTEAFF,TGTGCCAGCAGTGCCCTGGGGGGGGTGACTGAAGCTTTCTTT,.,TRBJ1-1,TRBV6-4,.
CASSWTGNNNQPQHF,TGTGCCAGCAGTTGGACAGGGAATAACAATCAGCCCCAGCATTTT,TRBD1,TRBJ1-5,TRBV6-6,once
CASSQDVDSPYGYTF,TGTGCCAGCAGCCAAGACGTGGACAGTCCTTATGGCTACACCTTC,.,TRBJ1-2,TRBV14,.
CASSQEAGTGGSPLHF,TGCGCCAGCAGCCAAGAAGCCGGGACAGGGGGCTCACCCCTCCACTTT,TRBD1,TRBJ1-6,TRBV4-3,.